This T cell receptor beta chain appears in the sequencing data of a study of cytomegalovirus exposure and HLA in healthy donors. Findings and limits, study-wide: The study labeled 150 to 200 TCR beta chains cytomegalovirus-associated.

The assay was immunoSEQ multiplex PCR, and TCRdb's table has in-frame clones only and misses some. The data show approximately 140,000 clones, 70% to 90% seen once. Germline V CDR1 and CDR2: MNHEY, SVGAGI. CDR3 size: 13 residues. V was shortened by 4 bases and J by 4 bases, with 10 bases between the two germline ends. The table lists this clone with a few counts. Its antigen is currently unknown. This chain joins TRBV6-5 and TRBJ1-1; a possible D gene is TRBD1 (5 bases). This TCR was recovered from a woman aged 18-35 years in good health and CMV-seropositive. The material sequenced was PBMCs. The CDR3 bases are TGTGCCAGCAGTTCCCAGGGAAGCACTGAAGCTTTCTTT. Protein product: CASSSQGSTEAFF.